The 24 T cell receptor beta chains presented below share a single source sample, sequenced in a study of blood T cell repertoires in COVID-19. Measured with immunoSEQ multiplex PCR; TCRdb has only the in-frame clones, and not every one. The sample lists about 300,000 clones, 85% occurring once. Sequencing was performed on PBMCs or T cells enriched from blood (not recorded which). Receptors were obtained from a woman aged 25 to 39 who had been exposed to COVID-19.

The rearrangement uses TRBV30 and TRBJ1-4, with a possible D match to TRBD1 (5 bases). The CDR3 spans 13 residues. Germline V gene lookup returns CDR1 GTSNPN and CDR2 SVGIG (reference sequence). V lost 4 bases to trimming and J lost 8 bases, with 14 bases between them. CDR3 in amino acids: CAWNVREGEKLFF. For the CDR3, the DNA is TGTGCCTGGAACGTCAGGGAGGGAGAAAAACTGTTTTTT.

The chain combines TRBV5-1 with TRBJ1-1, with 8 bases lining up with TRBD1. V shed 4 bases and J 2 bases; nucleotides not matched to a gene: 4. There are 14 residues in the CDR3. Per the germline V gene, CDR1 is SGHRS and CDR2 is YFSETQ. The chain's CDR3 is CASSQQGANTEAFF. For the CDR3, the DNA is TGCGCCAGCAGCCAGCAGGGGGCAAACACTGAAGCTTTCTTT.

The chain combines TRBV7-9 with TRBJ1-5; TRBD1 matches at 7 bases. The CDR3 length is 15 residues. Germline V gene data show CDR1 as SEHNR and CDR2 as FQNEAQ (reference sequence). The V gene end was trimmed by 4 bases and the J gene end by 6 bases; junction bases not matched to a gene: 9. The CDR3 sequence is CASSYGTVMVQPQHF. The DNA of the CDR3 is TGTGCCAGCAGCTACGGGACAGTAATGGTTCAGCCCCAGCATTTT.

The chain employs TRBV10-3 and TRBJ1-5, with a weak D call TRBD1 (5 bases). There are 16 residues in the CDR3. Between the trimmed V and J ends, which lost 2 bases and 4 bases, there was a span of 15 bases. In germline, CDR1 is ENHRY, CDR2 SYGVKD. CDR3 amino acids: CAISERGPSGNQPQHF. As DNA, the CDR3 is TGTGCCATCAGTGAGCGGGGACCTAGCGGGAATCAGCCCCAGCATTTT.

This clone was observed a handful of times. V usage is TRBV6-2 or TRBV6-3 and J usage is TRBJ2-2, with 9 positions matching TRBD1. Germline loops: CDR1 MNHEY, CDR2 SVGEGT. The CDR3 is 18 residues long. With V trimmed by 6 bases and J by 3 bases, 14 bases remained unmatched. The CDR3 DNA follows: TGTGCCAGCAGCAGACGGGACAGGGAAGCGGGGTACACCGGGGAGCTGTTTTTT. Translation gives CASSRRDREAGYTGELFF.

The chain links TRBV3-1 (or the pseudogene TRBV3-2) to TRBJ2-2, with 14 bases fitting TRBD2. With 2 bases clipped from V and 3 bases from J, the junction kept 14 bases outside the gene matches. Germline V CDR1 and CDR2: LGHDT, YNNKEL (reference sequence). The length of the CDR3 is 21 residues. The CDR3 loop reads CASSQSRRLAGGLSDTGELFF. The CDR3 DNA follows: TGTGCCAGCAGCCAAAGCCGAAGACTAGCGGGGGGGCTTTCGGACACCGGGGAGCTGTTTTTT.

The rearrangement joins TRBV28 to TRBJ1-6; D is unresolved. Germline loops: CDR1 MDHEN, CDR2 SYDVKM. The CDR3 runs 12 residues. Trimming left V 5 bases short and J 9 bases short, with 8 bases between. CDR3 DNA sequence: TGTGCCAGCAGTCTCTACCTTTCACCCCTCCACTTT. This encodes CASSLYLSPLHF.

V and J are TRBV7-9 and TRBJ1-3; D unclear. The CDR3 spans 14 residues. Germline V lookup: CDR1 SEHNR, CDR2 FQNEAQ (reference sequence). V lost 3 bases and J lost 2, with 8 bases in between. The DNA for the CDR3 is TGTGCCAGCAGCTTCCCGGTAACTGGAAACACCATATATTTT. The encoded protein is CASSFPVTGNTIYF. The full variable domain, rest sourced from reference TRBV7-9 and TRBJ1-3, is DTGVSQNPRHKITKRGQNVTFRCDPISEHNRLYWYRQTLGQGPEFLTYFQNEAQLEKSRLLSDRFSAERPKGSFSTLEIQRTEQGDSAMYLCASSFPVTGNTIYFGEGSWLTVV.

The J gene is TRBJ2-1, the V gene TRBV3-1 (or the pseudogene TRBV3-2), with TRBD2 as a possible D gene (6 bases). Germline V gives CDR1 LGHDT, CDR2 YNNKEL (reference sequence). Trimming removed 5 bases from V and 6 bases from J, with 20 bases in between. This CDR3 is built from 16 residues. The DNA of the CDR3 is TGTGCCAGCAGCTCCGGTACGGGAGATTTGTTCAATGAGCAGTTCTTC. Translated: CASSSGTGDLFNEQFF.

V usage is TRBV7-2 and J usage is TRBJ2-5; the match to TRBD1 covers 9 bases. Per germline, CDR1 SGHTA and CDR2 FQGNSA. Trimming took 9 bases from V and 5 from J; bases not matched to a gene: 7. CDR3 length equals 13 residues. The CDR3 sequence is CASSRDRDETQYF. CDR3 nucleotide sequence: TGTGCCAGTTCCCGGGACAGGGACGAGACCCAGTACTTC.

A remark on this clone: This sequence may be a read error, since a much larger clone differs from it by one base. The CDR3 sequence: CASSGGQGATDTQYF. For the CDR3, the DNA is TGTGCCAGCAGTGGAGGACAGGGGGCCACAGATACGCAGTATTTT. This chain joins TRBV25-1 and TRBJ2-3; 11 positions agree with TRBD1. V lost 4 bases to trimming and J lost 2 bases; unmatched junction nucleotides: 2. The CDR3 is 15 residues long. CDR1 and CDR2 (germline): MGHDK, SYGVNS.

The chain combines TRBV2 with TRBJ1-5, with 7 nucleotides matching TRBD1. The germline gives CDR1 SNHLY, CDR2 FYNNEI. V shed 5 bases, J shed 1 base, and the junction held 8 bases outside the gene matches. The CDR3 sequence is 16 residues long. CDR3 sequence reads: CASSPTTGQSNQPQHF. In DNA form, the CDR3 reads TGTGCCAGCAGTCCAACGACAGGGCAAAGCAATCAGCCCCAGCATTTT.

This clone showed up just a few times. The CDR3 coding sequence is TGTGCCAGCAGCCAAGGGGACAGCGGTTCACCCCTCCACTTT. Its protein is CASSQGDSGSPLHF. V gene TRBV3-1 (or the pseudogene TRBV3-2) combines with J gene TRBJ1-6, with 7 nucleotides matching TRBD1. The CDR3 is made up of 14 amino acids. The germline V gene encodes CDR1 LGHDT and CDR2 YNNKEL (reference sequence). V was pared by 1 base and J by 9 bases, with 3 bases of the junction left unmatched.

The chain joins TRBV6-5 to TRBJ1-5, with D unclear. Trimming left V 7 bases short and J 4 bases short, with 17 bases between. Looked up from germline, CDR1 is MNHEY and CDR2 is SVGAGI. CDR3 size: 15 residues. The CDR3 nucleotides are TGTGCCAGCAACCCGGCAAGGAGGTGGAATCAGCCCCAGCATTTT. Translation: CASNPARRWNQPQHF.

The rearrangement links TRBV4-1 to TRBJ2-1, with D maybe TRBD2 (6 bases). Germline V gene data show CDR1 as MGHRA and CDR2 as YSYEKL. The V end was cut by 0 bases, the J end by 7 bases, with 16 bases between. CDR3 size: 16 residues. CDR3 DNA sequence: TGCGCCAGCAGCCAAGAAGCGCGGCGGGGTACGAATGAGCAGTTCTTC. Amino acids: CASSQEARRGTNEQFF.

This rearrangement joins TRBV3-1 (or the pseudogene TRBV3-2) to TRBJ2-7; D is undetermined. This CDR3 spans 15 amino acids. V lost 2 bases to trimming and J lost 10 bases, with 21 bases between them. Germline CDR1 reads LGHDT; CDR2 reads YNNKEL (reference sequence). DNA of the CDR3: TGTGCCAGCAGCCAACCCCATCAGACATACCTACGTCAGTACTTC. Its protein is CASSQPHQTYLRQYF.

This sequence joins TRBV25-1 and TRBJ1-2; D perhaps matches TRBD1 (5 bases). The CDR3 is 14 residues long. Germline V gives CDR1 MGHDK, CDR2 SYGVNS. The V end was cut by 4 bases, the J end by 2 bases, with 11 bases between. CDR3 sequence (DNA): TGTGCCAGCAGTGTAGGGGCGGGGAACTATGGCTACACCTTC. Translated, it gives CASSVGAGNYGYTF.

This chain connects TRBV18 to TRBJ2-3; TRBD2 is a possible D gene (6 bases). The CDR3 totals 15 residues. The germline CDR1 and CDR2 sequences are KGHSH and LQKENI. Trimming pared 3 bases from V and 4 bases from J, leaving 14 bases between. CDR3 sequence reads: CASSPGLSRPDTQYF. Here the CDR3 DNA reads TGTGCCAGCTCACCGGGACTCTCACGACCAGATACGCAGTATTTT.

The genes are TRBV12-3 or TRBV12-4 and TRBJ1-2; TRBD1 aligns across 9 bases. The CDR3 is 13 amino acids. V was pared by 5 bases and J by 8 bases, with 6 bases of the junction left unmatched. This CDR3 is CASSPQGAGGYTF. DNA for the CDR3: TGTGCCAGCAGTCCACAGGGGGCGGGGGGCTACACCTTC.

This chain uses TRBV3-1 (or the pseudogene TRBV3-2) with TRBJ1-2, with TRBD1 matching 8 bases. The CDR3 is 15 residues long. Germline-derived CDR1 and CDR2 are LGHDT and YNNKEL (reference sequence). The J segment lost 2 bases and the V segment lost 6 bases, leaving 8 bases of the junction unmatched. The CDR3 protein is CASSKTDRENYGYTF. The CDR3 DNA is TGTGCCAGCAGTAAAACGGACAGGGAAAACTATGGCTACACCTTC.

This chain uses TRBV6-2 or TRBV6-3 with TRBJ2-2; D possibly corresponds to TRBD1 (7 bases). Trimming removed 5 bases at V and 5 bases at J, with 18 bases between. The germline gives CDR1 MNHEY, CDR2 SVGEGT. This CDR3 is 16 amino acids long. The CDR3 spells CASSNWGRGETGELFF. In DNA, the CDR3 is TGTGCCAGCAGTAACTGGGGCAGGGGGGAGACCGGGGAGCTGTTTTTT.

The chain links TRBV7-6 to TRBJ2-1; 12 nucleotides line up with TRBD2. CDR1 and CDR2 from the germline V gene are SGHVS and FNYEAQ. This CDR3 contains 15 residues. Germline trimming cut 1 base from V and 9 bases from J; bases unmatched to any gene: 4. CDR3 in amino acids: CASSLGLAGAVEQFF. The CDR3 DNA reads TGTGCCAGCAGCTTAGGACTAGCGGGGGCGGTTGAGCAGTTCTTC.

In its sample, this clone was seen once. V is TRBV15 and J is TRBJ1-3, with a tentative D call TRBD1 (5 bases). Trimming stripped 3 bases from V and 4 bases from J, with 13 bases between. The CDR3 sequence is 15 residues long. In germline, CDR1 is LNHNV, CDR2 YYDKDF (reference sequence). As DNA, the CDR3 is TGTGCCACCAGCAGGGGGGGATACGGCGGAAACACCATATATTTT. This gives the protein CATSRGGYGGNTIYF.

This chain uses TRBV5-1 with TRBJ2-2; TRBD2 might be the D (6 bases). Trimming took 4 bases from V and 0 from J, leaving 7 bases between them. This CDR3 has 14 amino acids. Germline V CDR1 and CDR2: SGHRS, YFSETQ. The CDR3 coding sequence is TGCGCCAGCAGCGGCGGGACGAACACCGGGGAGCTGTTTTTT. Amino acids: CASSGGTNTGELFF.